This T cell receptor beta chain came from a study of blood T cells in healthy people across ages. J gave up 1 base and V 0 bases, and 6 bases lay outside the gene matches. CDR1 and CDR2 from the germline V gene are MNHEY and SMNVEV (reference sequence). The CDR3 contains 16 residues. Points from the study as a whole: Naive T cell percentage and TCR beta diversity correlated strongly.

For the second PCR, which ran for about 6 to 11 cycles, a sample-barcoded 5' primer and a J-beta primer mix were used. TCRdb used MiXCR to reprocess the 5' RACE reads, holding one entry per CDR3 protein. Of 1.5 million to 2 million distinct CDR3 sequences in the sample, approximately 32% were seen once. About this clonotype itself: Its antigen is unknown.

The sequencing sample was made of blood. This chain joins TRBV27 and TRBJ2-7; TRBD1 agrees at 7 bases. The clonotype was recovered from a woman younger than 45 in good health. Here the CDR3 DNA reads TGTGCCAGCAGTTTATCGATCGGGACAGTATCCTACGAGCAGTACTTC. Protein sequence: CASSLSIGTVSYEQYF.